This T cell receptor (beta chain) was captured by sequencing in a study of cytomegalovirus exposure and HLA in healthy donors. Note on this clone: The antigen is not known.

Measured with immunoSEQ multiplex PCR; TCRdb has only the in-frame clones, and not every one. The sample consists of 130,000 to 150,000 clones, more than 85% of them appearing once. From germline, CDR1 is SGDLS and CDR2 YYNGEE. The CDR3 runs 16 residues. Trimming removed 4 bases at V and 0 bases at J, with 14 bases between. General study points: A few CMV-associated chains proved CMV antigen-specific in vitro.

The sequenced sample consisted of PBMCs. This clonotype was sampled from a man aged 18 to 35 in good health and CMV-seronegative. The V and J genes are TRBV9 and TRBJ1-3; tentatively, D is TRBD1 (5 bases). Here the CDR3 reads CASSRTQGLSGNTIYF. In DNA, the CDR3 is TGTGCCAGCAGCCGGACCCAGGGCCTCTCTGGAAACACCATATATTTT.